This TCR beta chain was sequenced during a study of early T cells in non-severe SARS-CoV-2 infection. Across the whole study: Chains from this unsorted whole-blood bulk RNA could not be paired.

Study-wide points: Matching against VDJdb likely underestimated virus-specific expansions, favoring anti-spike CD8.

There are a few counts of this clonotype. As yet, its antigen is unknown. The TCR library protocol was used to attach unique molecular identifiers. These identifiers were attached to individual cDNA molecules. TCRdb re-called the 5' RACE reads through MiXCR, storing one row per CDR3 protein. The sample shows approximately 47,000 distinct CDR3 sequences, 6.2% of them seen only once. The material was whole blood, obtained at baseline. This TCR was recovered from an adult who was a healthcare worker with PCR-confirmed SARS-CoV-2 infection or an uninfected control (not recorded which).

The chain's CDR3 is CASRSSQGAGGDTQYF. CDR3 in DNA: TGCGCCAGCAGATCTTCCCAGGGGGCCGGGGGAGATACGCAGTATTTT. The gene calls are TRBV5-1 and TRBJ2-3; the match to TRBD1 covers 8 bases. Germline CDR1 is SGHRS and CDR2 is YFSETQ. This CDR3 contains 16 residues. V gave up 5 bases and J gave up 5 bases; unmatched junction bases: 13.